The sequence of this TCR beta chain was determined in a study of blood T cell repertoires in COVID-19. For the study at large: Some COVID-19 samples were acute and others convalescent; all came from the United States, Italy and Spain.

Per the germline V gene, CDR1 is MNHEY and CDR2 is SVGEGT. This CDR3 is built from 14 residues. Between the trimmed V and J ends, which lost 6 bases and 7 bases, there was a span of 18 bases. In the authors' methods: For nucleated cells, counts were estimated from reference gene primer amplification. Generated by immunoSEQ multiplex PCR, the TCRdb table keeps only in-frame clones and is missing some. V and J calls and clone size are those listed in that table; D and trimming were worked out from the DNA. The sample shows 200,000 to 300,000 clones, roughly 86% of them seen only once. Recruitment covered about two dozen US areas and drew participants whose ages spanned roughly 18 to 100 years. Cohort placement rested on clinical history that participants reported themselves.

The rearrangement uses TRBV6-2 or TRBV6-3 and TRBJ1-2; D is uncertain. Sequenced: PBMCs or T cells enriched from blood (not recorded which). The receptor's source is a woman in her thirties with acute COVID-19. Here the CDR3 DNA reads TGTGCCAGCAGCCCCGCGAGTCTTGCGCCTGGCTACACCTTC. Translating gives CASSPASLAPGYTF.